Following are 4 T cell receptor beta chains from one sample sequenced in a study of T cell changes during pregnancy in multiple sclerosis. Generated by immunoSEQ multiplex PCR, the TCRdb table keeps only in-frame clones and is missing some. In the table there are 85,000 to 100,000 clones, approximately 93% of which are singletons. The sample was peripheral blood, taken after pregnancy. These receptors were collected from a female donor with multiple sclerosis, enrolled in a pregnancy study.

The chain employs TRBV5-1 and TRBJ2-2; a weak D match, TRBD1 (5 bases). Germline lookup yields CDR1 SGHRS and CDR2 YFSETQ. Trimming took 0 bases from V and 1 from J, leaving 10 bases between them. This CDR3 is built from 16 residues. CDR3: CASSLAGLVNTGELFF. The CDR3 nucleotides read TGCGCCAGCAGCTTGGCAGGGTTAGTGAACACCGGGGAGCTGTTTTTT.

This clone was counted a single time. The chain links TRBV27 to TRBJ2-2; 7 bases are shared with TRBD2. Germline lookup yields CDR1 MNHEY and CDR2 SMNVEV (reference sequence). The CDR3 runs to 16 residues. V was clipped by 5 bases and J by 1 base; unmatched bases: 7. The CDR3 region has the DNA TGTGCCAGCAGTCCCCTGGGACTACAGAACACCGGGGAGCTGTTTTTT. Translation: CASSPLGLQNTGELFF.

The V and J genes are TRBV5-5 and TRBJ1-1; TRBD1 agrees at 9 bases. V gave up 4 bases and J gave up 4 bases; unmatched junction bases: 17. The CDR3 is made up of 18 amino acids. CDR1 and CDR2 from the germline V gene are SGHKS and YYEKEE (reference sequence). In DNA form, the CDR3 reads TGTGCCAGCAGCCCCACCCCCGGACAGGGGACCTTGGGCACTGAAGCTTTCTTT. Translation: CASSPTPGQGTLGTEAFF.

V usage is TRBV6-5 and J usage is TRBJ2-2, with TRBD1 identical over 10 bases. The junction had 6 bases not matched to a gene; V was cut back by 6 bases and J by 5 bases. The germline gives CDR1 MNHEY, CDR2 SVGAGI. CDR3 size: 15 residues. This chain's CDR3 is CASSRDRGLTGELFF. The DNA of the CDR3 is TGTGCCAGCAGCCGGGACAGGGGATTGACCGGGGAGCTGTTTTTT.